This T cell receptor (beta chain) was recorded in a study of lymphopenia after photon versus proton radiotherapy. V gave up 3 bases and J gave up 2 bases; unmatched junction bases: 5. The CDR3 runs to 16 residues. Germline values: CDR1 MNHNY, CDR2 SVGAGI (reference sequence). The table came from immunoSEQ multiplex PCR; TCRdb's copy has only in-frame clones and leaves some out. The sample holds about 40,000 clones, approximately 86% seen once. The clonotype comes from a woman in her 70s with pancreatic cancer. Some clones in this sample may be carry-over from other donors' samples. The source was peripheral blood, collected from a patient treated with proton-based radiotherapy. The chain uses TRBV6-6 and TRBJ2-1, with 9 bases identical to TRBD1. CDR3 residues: CASSYAGQGTYNEQFF. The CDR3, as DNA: TGTGCCAGCAGTTATGCGGGACAGGGAACCTACAATGAGCAGTTCTTC.